The 25 T cell receptor beta chains presented below share a single source sample, sequenced in a study of monozygotic twins with inflammatory bowel disease. TCRdb processed the 5' RACE reads again and assigns one entry to each CDR3 protein, with no DNA. This table lists approximately 340,000 distinct CDR3 sequences. The sequenced material came from blood. Receptors were obtained from a human donor with ulcerative colitis or Crohn's disease, or a healthy co-twin of an affected twin (not recorded which).

The V call is TRBV12-3 or TRBV12-4, the J call TRBJ2-3; with no DNA, the TCRdb D assignment of TRBD2 cannot be verified. CDR3 length: 20 amino acids. This chain's CDR3 is CASSRVLRGGLRREADTQYF.

V is TRBV29-1 and J is TRBJ1-1; the D gene TCRdb calls, TRBD1, cannot be checked with no DNA. Germline lookup yields CDR1 SQVTM and CDR2 ANQGSEA. CDR3 size: 12 residues. The CDR3 region is CSGNTGNTEAFF.

The rearrangement links TRBV18 to TRBJ1-5. This CDR3 comprises 14 residues. Per germline, CDR1 KGHSH and CDR2 LQKENI. The CDR3 is CASSPQGEGQPQHF.

The CDR3 is CSAIQIIGVGEQYF. The J gene is TRBJ2-7, the V gene TRBV20-1. CDR1 and CDR2 from the germline V gene are DFQATT and SNEGSKA (reference sequence). The CDR3 runs to 14 residues.

The chain recombines TRBV5-1 with TRBJ2-5; TCRdb indicates TRBD2, and absent DNA this call remains unverified. The CDR3 sequence is 15 residues long. Looked up from germline, CDR1 is SGHRS and CDR2 is YFSETQ. The CDR3 region is CASSEAGGGPETQYF.

The chain combines TRBV5-1 with TRBJ2-7; TCRdb selects TRBD1, and the lack of DNA leaves this call unchecked. The CDR3 has 14 amino acids. From germline, CDR1 is SGHRS and CDR2 YFSETQ. The CDR3 protein is CASSLTGGEYEQYF.

The V call is TRBV7-8, the J call TRBJ1-3; there is no DNA to check the TCRdb D call of TRBD1. The CDR3 is made up of 17 amino acids. The V gene's germline CDR1 is SGHVS and CDR2 FQNEAQ. The CDR3 reads CASSTRPGQGSGNTIYF.

V and J are TRBV2 and TRBJ2-3; TCRdb calls TRBD1, which cannot be checked without DNA. Germline V gene lookup returns CDR1 SNHLY and CDR2 FYNNEI. The CDR3 consists of 13 residues. The CDR3 sequence: CASNRDATDTQYF.

The chain employs TRBV19 and TRBJ2-7; absent DNA, TCRdb's TRBD2 call cannot be checked. Germline loops: CDR1 LNHDA, CDR2 SQIVND (reference sequence). The CDR3 runs to 15 residues. CDR3 residues: CASTPSGRTTYEQYF.

The chain employs TRBV28 and TRBJ1-5; the D call from TCRdb, TRBD1, cannot be confirmed without DNA. Germline CDR1 MDHEN, CDR2 SYDVKM. The CDR3 totals 15 residues. CDR3 sequence: CASSFAQGGNQPQHF.

This chain links TRBV10-3 with TRBJ2-2; the D gene TCRdb calls, TRBD1, cannot be checked with no DNA. This CDR3 is built from 13 residues. Germline CDR1 is ENHRY and CDR2 is SYGVKD. The CDR3 spells CAISEGDTGELFF.

This sequence joins TRBV5-1 and TRBJ2-1; TCRdb selects TRBD1, and the lack of DNA leaves this call unchecked. Germline CDR1 reads SGHRS; CDR2 reads YFSETQ. This CDR3 has 15 residues. This chain's CDR3 is CASSTGTGRFHEQFF. Supplemented by reference TRBV5-1 and TRBJ2-1, the full variable domain reads KAGVTQTPRYLIKTRGQQVTLSCSPISGHRSVSWYQQTPGQGLQFLFEYFSETQRNKGNFPGRFSGRQFSNSRSEMNVSTLELGDSALYLCASSTGTGRFHEQFFGPGTRLTVL.

The chain combines TRBV4-1 with TRBJ2-3. There are 12 residues in the CDR3. Germline assignment: CDR1 MGHRA and CDR2 YSYEKL. CDR3 region: CASSQGIDTQYF.

The rearrangement links TRBV12-3 or TRBV12-4 to TRBJ2-3. The CDR3 length is 14 residues. The CDR3 is CASTLAGSTDTQYF.

The chain uses TRBV20-1 and TRBJ2-5. The CDR3 consists of 13 residues. Germline values: CDR1 DFQATT, CDR2 SNEGSKA (reference sequence). This CDR3 reads CSARGEGDETQYF.

The genes are TRBV19 and TRBJ2-7. The CDR3 sequence is 13 residues long. Germline V lookup: CDR1 LNHDA, CDR2 SQIVND (reference sequence). The CDR3 sequence: CASSITGSYEQYF.

This sequence joins TRBV5-1 and TRBJ2-7; TCRdb's assignment of TRBD1 cannot be checked, as there is no DNA. This CDR3 comprises 14 residues. The V gene's germline CDR1 is SGHRS and CDR2 YFSETQ. This CDR3 reads CASSLIARDYEQYF.

This CDR3 reads CASSVGPGSIGGYTF. V is TRBV9 and J is TRBJ1-2; TCRdb's D gene call, TRBD1, goes unchecked for lack of DNA. Germline V CDR1 and CDR2: SGDLS, YYNGEE. CDR3 length: 15 amino acids.

This sequence joins TRBV29-1 and TRBJ2-3; TCRdb picks TRBD2, but there is no DNA to check that call. CDR1 SQVTM and CDR2 ANQGSEA come from the germline V gene. CDR3 size: 14 residues. This chain's CDR3 is CSVETRESTDTQYF.

The rearrangement uses TRBV19 and TRBJ1-1; without DNA, the TCRdb call of TRBD1 cannot be checked. Germline lookup yields CDR1 LNHDA and CDR2 SQIVND (reference sequence). The CDR3 covers 13 residues. The CDR3 region is CASSMTGDTEAFF. Drawing the rest from reference TRBV19 and TRBJ1-1, the complete variable domain is DGGITQSPKYLFRKEGQNVTLSCEQNLNHDAMYWYRQDPGQGLRLIYYSQIVNDFQKGDIAEGYSVSREKKESFPLTVTSAQKNPTAFYLCASSMTGDTEAFFGQGTRLTVV.

The V call is TRBV28, the J call TRBJ2-2; as DNA is missing, the TRBD1 call by TCRdb cannot be tested. Germline CDR1 reads MDHEN; CDR2 reads SYDVKM. This CDR3 has 15 amino acids. The CDR3 loop is CASSFQDRVTGELFF.

The chain is built from TRBV14 and TRBJ2-1; TCRdb's D gene call, TRBD2, goes unchecked for lack of DNA. From germline, CDR1 is SGHDN and CDR2 FVKESK. The CDR3 extends over 17 amino acids. The CDR3 reads CASSHQGHSGTYNEQFF.

The V and J genes are TRBV29-1 and TRBJ2-2; TCRdb indicates TRBD1, and absent DNA this call remains unverified. The germline gives CDR1 SQVTM, CDR2 ANQGSEA. This CDR3 is 14 amino acids long. CDR3 loop: CSVPDRDHTGELFF.

The V gene is TRBV6-4, the J gene TRBJ2-6. In germline, CDR1 is MRHNA, CDR2 SNTAGT. This CDR3 comprises 14 residues. The CDR3: CASSENPGANVLTF.

V and J are TRBV12-3 or TRBV12-4 and TRBJ2-1; the D gene TCRdb calls, TRBD1, cannot be checked with no DNA. The CDR3 extends over 15 amino acids. The CDR3 reads CVSRDGQGYDNEQFF.